A selection of T cell receptor beta chains follows, all from one sample in a study of T cells in localized non-small cell lung cancer. Clones were sequenced by immunoSEQ multiplex PCR, and TCRdb holds only the in-frame ones, with some missing. This sample carries around 35,000 clones, about 91% of them seen once, and the ten largest clones take 12%. This specimen was peripheral blood mononuclear cells, taken before any cancer treatment. The receptors stem from a female donor aged 60 or older with stage II lung adenocarcinoma. CDR3s include the opening cysteine and the closing phenylalanine or tryptophan. Each record gives: V gene, clone size, D gene, J gene, CDR3 protein, CDR3 DNA. D genes are given only for firm matches. Expanded clones get a size class; other rows say once, few or many, or leave the size out.

v_call: TRBV6-1
clone_size: .
d_call: TRBD1
j_call: TRBJ2-2
cdr3_aa: CASSGQGGMNTGELFF
cdr3_nt: TGTGCCAGCAGTGGACAGGGGGGGATGAACACCGGGGAGCTGTTTTTT

v_call: TRBV7-2
clone_size: .
d_call: .
j_call: TRBJ2-1
cdr3_aa: CASSSSGGSSYNEQFF
cdr3_nt: TGTGCCAGCAGCTCATCAGGGGGGAGCTCCTACAATGAGCAGTTCTTC

v_call: TRBV18
clone_size: .
d_call: TRBD1
j_call: TRBJ2-7
cdr3_aa: CASSPPRQGANEQYF
cdr3_nt: TGTGCCAGCTCACCACCGCGACAGGGGGCTAACGAGCAGTACTTC

v_call: TRBV6-5
clone_size: .
d_call: .
j_call: TRBJ1-3
cdr3_aa: CASSRDRFSGNTIYF
cdr3_nt: TGTGCCAGCAGCCGAGACAGGTTCTCTGGAAACACCATATATTTT

v_call: TRBV28
clone_size: .
d_call: .
j_call: TRBJ1-1
cdr3_aa: CASSLFSGSGVAFF
cdr3_nt: TGTGCCAGCAGTTTATTCTCGGGCTCGGGAGTAGCTTTCTTT

v_call: TRBV6-6
clone_size: .
d_call: .
j_call: TRBJ1-6
cdr3_aa: CASTLSSYNSPLHF
cdr3_nt: TGTGCCAGCACCCTGAGCTCCTATAATTCACCCCTCCACTTT

v_call: TRBV27
clone_size: .
d_call: .
j_call: TRBJ1-2
cdr3_aa: CASSSRDLRGYTF
cdr3_nt: TGTGCCAGCAGTTCCCGGGACCTAAGAGGCTACACCTTC

v_call: TRBV4-3
clone_size: .
d_call: .
j_call: TRBJ1-2
cdr3_aa: CASSQGGTGAFYGYTF
cdr3_nt: TGCGCCAGCAGCCAAGGCGGAACCGGGGCCTTCTATGGCTACACCTTC

v_call: TRBV19
clone_size: .
d_call: TRBD1
j_call: TRBJ1-2
cdr3_aa: CATERGGVGYGYTF
cdr3_nt: TGTGCCACCGAAAGAGGGGGCGTCGGCTATGGCTACACCTTC

v_call: TRBV7-2
clone_size: .
d_call: .
j_call: TRBJ2-5
cdr3_aa: CASSREPWEDQYF
cdr3_nt: TGTGCCAGCAGCCGTGAACCCTGGGAGGACCAGTACTTC

v_call: TRBV30
clone_size: .
d_call: TRBD2
j_call: TRBJ2-1
cdr3_aa: CAWSVRTSGVREQFF
cdr3_nt: TGTGCCTGGAGTGTTAGGACTAGCGGGGTTCGGGAGCAGTTCTTC

v_call: TRBV7-6
clone_size: .
d_call: TRBD1
j_call: TRBJ1-1
cdr3_aa: CASSLTRGQEAFF
cdr3_nt: TGTGCCAGCAGCTTAACCAGGGGGCAGGAAGCTTTCTTT

v_call: TRBV5-6
clone_size: .
d_call: .
j_call: TRBJ1-2
cdr3_aa: CASSLNSGVSGYTF
cdr3_nt: TGTGCCAGCAGCTTGAATTCAGGGGTTAGTGGCTACACCTTC

v_call: TRBV4-3
clone_size: .
d_call: TRBD1
j_call: TRBJ2-1
cdr3_aa: CASSQDGGTGSFF
cdr3_nt: TGCGCCAGCAGCCAAGATGGGGGGACAGGGTCGTTCTTC

v_call: TRBV28
clone_size: .
d_call: TRBD1
j_call: TRBJ1-4
cdr3_aa: CASSLTGTGVEKLFF
cdr3_nt: TGTGCCAGCAGTCTCACCGGGACAGGGGTTGAAAAACTGTTTTTT

v_call: TRBV20-1
clone_size: .
d_call: .
j_call: TRBJ2-7
cdr3_aa: CSASPASEQYF
cdr3_nt: TGCAGTGCTAGCCCTGCCTCCGAGCAGTACTTC

v_call: TRBV27
clone_size: once
d_call: .
j_call: TRBJ1-4
cdr3_aa: CASSLFRTDSATNEKLFF
cdr3_nt: TGTGCCAGCAGTTTATTCCGGACAGATTCTGCAACTAATGAAAAACTGTTTTTT

v_call: TRBV6-5
clone_size: .
d_call: .
j_call: TRBJ1-4
cdr3_aa: CASSLGRRMEKLFF
cdr3_nt: TGTGCCAGCAGCTTGGGACGGAGAATGGAAAAACTGTTTTTT

v_call: TRBV29-1
clone_size: .
d_call: TRBD1
j_call: TRBJ1-1
cdr3_aa: CSVEDRGGTEAFF
cdr3_nt: TGCAGCGTTGAGGACAGGGGGGGAACTGAAGCTTTCTTT

v_call: TRBV5-1
clone_size: .
d_call: .
j_call: TRBJ1-6
cdr3_aa: CASSLENNSPLHF
cdr3_nt: TGCGCCAGCAGCTTGGAAAATAATTCACCCCTCCACTTT

v_call: TRBV7-3
clone_size: .
d_call: TRBD1
j_call: TRBJ2-1
cdr3_aa: CASSLTGVIYNEQFF
cdr3_nt: TGTGCCAGCAGCTTGACAGGGGTGATCTACAATGAGCAGTTCTTC

v_call: TRBV25-1
clone_size: .
d_call: .
j_call: TRBJ2-3
cdr3_aa: CASSDPTPSGADTQYF
cdr3_nt: TGTGCCAGCAGTGACCCTACACCTTCAGGGGCAGATACGCAGTATTTT

v_call: TRBV5-1
clone_size: .
d_call: TRBD1
j_call: TRBJ1-6
cdr3_aa: CASSTRQGGSPLHF
cdr3_nt: TGCGCCAGCAGTACGAGACAGGGTGGCTCACCCCTCCACTTT

v_call: TRBV7-2
clone_size: .
d_call: .
j_call: TRBJ1-1
cdr3_aa: CASSLARGLNTEAFF
cdr3_nt: TGTGCCAGCAGCTTAGCGAGGGGCCTTAACACTGAAGCTTTCTTT

v_call: TRBV29-1
clone_size: once
d_call: TRBD1
j_call: TRBJ1-1
cdr3_aa: CSCGQGALNTEAFF
cdr3_nt: TGCAGCTGCGGACAGGGGGCACTGAACACTGAAGCTTTCTTT